The clone carrying this T cell receptor (beta chain) occurred a few times. The V gene's germline CDR1 is MNHEY and CDR2 SVGEGT. V was clipped by 2 bases and J by 8 bases, with 11 bases between them. The CDR3 is made up of 13 amino acids. The data were taken from a study of response to subunit inactivated influenza vaccine. TCRdb reanalysed the RT-PCR reads using MiXCR and keeps one entry per CDR3 protein. The table has roughly 780,000 distinct CDR3 sequences, around 20% seen once; the top ten hold 11%. This sequence originates from a man aged 50-59 years who received an inactivated influenza vaccine. The rearrangement joins TRBV6-2 or TRBV6-3 to TRBJ2-3; no definite D call. Sequencing used PBMCs from blood, obtained about 5 days after vaccination. DNA for the CDR3: TGTGCCAGCAGTTACCCAAGTCTCGGTACGCAGTATTTT. Translating it yields CASSYPSLGTQYF.